This T cell receptor (beta chain) is drawn from a study of blood T cell repertoires in COVID-19. Study as a whole: T cells, B-cell-depleted T cells, or PBMCs provided the cDNA or gDNA that served as material.

Assay used: immunoSEQ multiplex PCR; TCRdb lists only in-frame clones, some missing. In the table there are just over 300,000 clones, roughly 87% of which are singletons. Donors were grouped by their self-reported clinical history. Germline loops: CDR1 KGHDR, CDR2 SFDVKD. The CDR3 totals 14 residues. V dropped 5 bases and J dropped 2; count of bases not matched to a gene: 4. J is TRBJ2-7 and V is TRBV24-1; 8 bases align to TRBD1. The sequencing input was PBMCs or T cells enriched from blood (not recorded which). The TCR originated in a woman aged 18-29 years who had recovered from COVID-19. In DNA, the CDR3 is TGTGCCACCAGTGCCGCGGACAGGGCCTACGAGCAGTACTTC. This gives the protein CATSAADRAYEQYF.